A single TCR beta chain is shown here with its context. Its matching antigen is unknown. This entry is derived from a study of Ad26.COV2.S vaccination and SARS-CoV-2 variants. Study overall: Sample donor was a member of the COV1001 Ad26.COV2.S trial arm. The authors gave Ad26.COV2.S intramuscularly, either once or twice 56 days apart. Study findings and constraints: Analytic work on TCR breadth and depth might have understated the full extent of total T cell responses.

Germline CDR1 MNHEY, CDR2 SVGAGI. V shed 6 bases and J 8 bases; nucleotides not matched to a gene: 7. CDR3 length equals 14 residues. Treatment here: around 19 received Ad26.COV2.S at low or high dose, single or two shots; roughly 5 received placebo; per-sample allocation not given. Sample collection was performed on day 63 after the first vaccine or placebo injection. SARS-CoV-2 spike from the Wuhan strain was encoded by the vaccine, an Ad26 vector. Method: immunoSEQ multiplex PCR; TCRdb's copy keeps in-frame clones and lacks some. Seen here are roughly 320,000 clones, around 87% observed once, and the top ten hold roughly 3.6%.

The rearrangement links TRBV6-5 to TRBJ2-2; 9 bases agree with TRBD1. Source: peripheral blood, taken in a trial of Ad26.COV2.S vaccine versus placebo. This sequence originates from a person between 18 and 65 years old who received the Ad26.COV2.S COVID-19 vaccine or a placebo. The CDR3 sequence is CASRIQGATGELFF. The CDR3 nucleotides read TGTGCCAGCAGGATACAGGGGGCGACGGGGGAGCTGTTTTTT.